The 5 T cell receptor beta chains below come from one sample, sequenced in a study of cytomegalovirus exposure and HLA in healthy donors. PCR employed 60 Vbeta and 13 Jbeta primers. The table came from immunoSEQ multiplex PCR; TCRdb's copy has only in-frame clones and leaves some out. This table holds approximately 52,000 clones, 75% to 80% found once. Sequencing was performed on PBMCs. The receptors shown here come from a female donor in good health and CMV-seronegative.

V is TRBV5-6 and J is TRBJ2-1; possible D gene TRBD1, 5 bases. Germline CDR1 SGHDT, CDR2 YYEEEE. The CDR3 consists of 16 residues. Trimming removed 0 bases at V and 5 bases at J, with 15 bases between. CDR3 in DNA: TGTGCCAGCAGCTTGGGGCAGGGTACTATTAACAATGAGCAGTTCTTC. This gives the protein CASSLGQGTINNEQFF.

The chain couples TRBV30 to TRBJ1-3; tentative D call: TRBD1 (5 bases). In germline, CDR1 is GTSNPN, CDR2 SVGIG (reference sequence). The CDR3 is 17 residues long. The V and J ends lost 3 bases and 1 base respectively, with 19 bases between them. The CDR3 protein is CAWRSDPGLVSGNTIYF. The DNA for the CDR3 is TGTGCCTGGAGGTCTGACCCGGGACTTGTGTCTGGAAACACCATATATTTT.

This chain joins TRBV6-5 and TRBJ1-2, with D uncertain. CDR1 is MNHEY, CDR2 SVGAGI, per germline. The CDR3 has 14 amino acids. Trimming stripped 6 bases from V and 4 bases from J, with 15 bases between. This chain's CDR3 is CASRPPGLPYGYTF. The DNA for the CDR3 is TGTGCCAGCAGACCCCCGGGTCTTCCCTATGGCTACACCTTC.

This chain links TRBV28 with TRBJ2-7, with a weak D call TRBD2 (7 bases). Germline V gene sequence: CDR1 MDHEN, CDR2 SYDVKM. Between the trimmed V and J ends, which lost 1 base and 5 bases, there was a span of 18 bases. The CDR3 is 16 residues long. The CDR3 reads CASSLYRGGLGNEQYF. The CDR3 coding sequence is TGTGCCAGCAGTTTATATCGCGGGGGCCTCGGCAACGAGCAGTACTTC.

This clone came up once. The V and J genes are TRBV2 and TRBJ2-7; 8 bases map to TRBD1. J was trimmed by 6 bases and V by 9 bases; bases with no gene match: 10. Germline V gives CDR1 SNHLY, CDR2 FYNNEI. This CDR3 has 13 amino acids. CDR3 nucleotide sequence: TGTGCCAGGACGGGGGCAGGGGGCGGCGAGCAGTACTTC. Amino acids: CARTGAGGGEQYF.